This TCR beta chain was identified in a study of PD-1 blockade in classical Hodgkin lymphoma. Looking at the study overall: Each patient was given nivolumab 3 mg/kg through a vein every 2 weeks.

This clone came up once. The antigen remains unidentified. Study-level points and caveats: As was reported, newly diagnosed patients showed lower baseline TCR diversity than healthy donors did. Those achieving complete response showed baseline diversity like newly diagnosed patients.

Time point denoted: cycle 4 day 1 (C4D1), after 5 to 7 weeks of nivolumab. Each of the patients experienced relapse following autologous stem cell transplantation, and their brentuximab vedotin exposure differed. Patients reached a best response of complete response, partial response or progressive disease. This CDR3 has 14 residues. The germline V gene has CDR1 SGHNT and CDR2 YENEEA. Trimming removed 4 bases from V and 4 bases from J, with 11 bases in between. The data were produced by immunoSEQ multiplex PCR, yet TCRdb's version contains in-frame clones alone and is incomplete. Of some 93,000 clones in the sample, just under 80% are singletons; the top ten hold roughly 9.4%.

The sequence came from a human donor with classical Hodgkin lymphoma. Sequencing was performed on peripheral blood mononuclear cells (PBMCs), taken before the fourth cycle of nivolumab. This rearrangement joins TRBV11-3 to TRBJ1-5; no clear D gene. This chain's CDR3 is CASSYTALNQPQHF. The CDR3 bases are TGTGCCAGCAGCTACACGGCGCTAAATCAGCCCCAGCATTTT.